Listed below are T cell receptor beta chains from one sample, sequenced in a study of T-cell memory formation after mild COVID-19. TCRdb independently ran MiXCR on the 5' RACE reads; one entry per CDR3 protein. The top ten hold 20% to 25% of the sample, which has 300,000 to 350,000 distinct CDR3 sequences, roughly a fifth seen once. The sequencing sample was made of PBMCs or a T cell subset sorted from them (not recorded which). The receptors were sampled from a man between 18 and 35 years old who had mild COVID-19 (a few samples of this study predate the infection). Cell type and time point are not known. CDR3s include the opening cysteine and the closing phenylalanine or tryptophan. Each record gives: CDR3 length, V gene, J gene, clone size, D gene, CDR3 DNA, CDR3 protein. A D gene is named only where the DNA matches it firmly. Not every row has a clone size; where given, it reads once, few, many or a size class.

>14|TRBV28|TRBJ2-1|.|TRBD1
TGTGCCAGCAGTAGACAGGGGTATTACAATGAGCAGTTCTTC
CASSRQGYYNEQFF
>13|TRBV9|TRBJ2-3|.|.
TGTGCCAGCAGCGTACTAACGACAGATACGCAGTATTTT
CASSVLTTDTQYF
>15|TRBV4-2|TRBJ1-2|.|.
TGTGCCAGCAGCCAAGATTGGAGGTCTAACTATGGCTACACCTTC
CASSQDWRSNYGYTF
>15|TRBV9|TRBJ2-1|many|.
TGTGCCAGCAGCGTAGGAGGGGGGGCCTACAATGAGCAGTTCTTC
CASSVGGGAYNEQFF
>15|TRBV5-1|TRBJ2-2|.|.
TGCGCCAGCAGCGTTGACAGTGCGAACACCGGGGAGCTGTTTTTT
CASSVDSANTGELFF
>18|TRBV4-3|TRBJ1-2|few|.
TGCGCCAGCAGCCAAGGACCTTCGGGGCAGGACTTATCTTATGGCTACACCTTC
CASSQGPSGQDLSYGYTF
>14|TRBV30|TRBJ1-5|.|.
TGTGCCTGGAGTGTATTTGGGGTTGGTCAGCCCCAGCATTTT
CAWSVFGVGQPQHF
>14|TRBV5-1|TRBJ2-3|.|.
TGCGCCAGCAGCTTGTGGGACTCCACAGATACGCAGTATTTT
CASSLWDSTDTQYF
>14|TRBV5-4|TRBJ2-1|.|.
TGTGCCAGCAGTTATATTGGGGAGCCGCCCTCCGAGTTCTTC
CASSYIGEPPSEFF
>16|TRBV14|TRBJ2-1|.|.
TGTGCCAGCAGCCAAGTTAAGGTACCCCTAGGGAATGAGCAGTTCTTC
CASSQVKVPLGNEQFF
>14|TRBV27|TRBJ2-7|.|.
TGTGCCAGCAGTCCCCTCGGAAGGGCCCACGAGCAGTACTTC
CASSPLGRAHEQYF
>17|TRBV19|TRBJ2-2|few|.
TGTGCCAGCCCCGGAGTGGGGGGTGCCCTGAAAACCGGGGAGCTGTTTTTT
CASPGVGGALKTGELFF
>11|TRBV6-2/TRBV6-3|TRBJ1-5|few|.
TGTGCCAGCAGTCAGGGTCAGCCCCAGCATTTT
CASSQGQPQHF
>13|TRBV10-3|TRBJ1-1|.|.
TGTGCCATCAGTGCAGCTGAGAACACTGAAGCTTTCTTT
CAISAAENTEAFF
>15|TRBV7-9|TRBJ2-2|few|.
TGTGCCAGCAGCTTAGGGCTAGCGAGCACCGGGGAGCTGTTTTTT
CASSLGLASTGELFF
>15|TRBV12-3/TRBV12-4|TRBJ1-3|.|.
TGTGCCAGCAGTTTGGGCCAAGAGGCTGGAAACACCATATATTTT
CASSLGQEAGNTIYF
>14|TRBV4-3|TRBJ1-1|few|.
TGCGCCAGCAGCCAAGATAGGGGGGCAGATGAAGCTTTCTTT
CASSQDRGADEAFF
>15|TRBV4-3|TRBJ2-3|.|.
TGCGCCAGCAGCCAAGAGCCCCTTATCTCAGATACGCAGTATTTT
CASSQEPLISDTQYF
>16|TRBV4-2|TRBJ2-2|.|TRBD1
TGTGCCAGCAGCCAACCGGGACAGGGAACCACCGGGGAGCTGTTTTTT
CASSQPGQGTTGELFF
>13|TRBV11-2|TRBJ1-1|.|.
TGTGCCAGCAGCGGGTTCGAGGACACTGAAGCTTTCTTT
CASSGFEDTEAFF
>15|TRBV14|TRBJ2-1|.|.
TGTGCCAGCAGCCAAGACCGGACTCGCACCGCGGAGCAGTTCTTC
CASSQDRTRTAEQFF
>16|TRBV10-1|TRBJ2-1|.|.
TGCGCCAGCAGTGAGTCCCGCGGCCCTAGTTTGGGACGGCAGTTCTTC
CASSESRGPSLGRQFF
>14|TRBV6-6|TRBJ1-6|few|.
TGTGCCAGCAGTTACTTCACAGGGAATTCACCCCTCCACTTT
CASSYFTGNSPLHF
>16|TRBV7-2|TRBJ1-1|.|.
TGTGCCAGCAGCTCCTCTTTTTTGGCAAGGAACACTGAAGCTTTCTTT
CASSSSFLARNTEAFF
>16|TRBV15|TRBJ2-3|.|TRBD1
TGTGCCACCAGTGCGGCCGGGACAGGGGACCCAGATACGCAGTATTTT
CATSAAGTGDPDTQYF
>14|TRBV7-9|TRBJ1-2|.|.
TGTGCCAGCAGCTTAGCCCGGACAAGGAGAGGCTACACCTTC
CASSLARTRRGYTF
>15|TRBV15|TRBJ2-5|many|.
TGTGCCACCAGCAATCAGTTTTCCCCGGGGGAGACCCAGTACTTC
CATSNQFSPGETQYF
>15|TRBV28|TRBJ1-1|few|.
TGTGCCAGCAGTTTAATAGGCGGCGGAAGATTTGAAGCTTTCTTT
CASSLIGGGRFEAFF
>18|TRBV11-2|TRBJ2-4|.|.
TGTGCCAGCAGCTTTATATTGGGGGAATCCATAGCCAAAAACATTCAGTACTTC
CASSFILGESIAKNIQYF
>17|TRBV7-9|TRBJ2-2|few|.
TGTGCCAGCAGCACCCGGGCCTGGGGCCGGAACACCGGGGAGCTGTTTTTT
CASSTRAWGRNTGELFF
>16|TRBV5-6|TRBJ2-1|.|.
TGTGCCAGCAGCTTGGGTGGGGATGGGGCCTACAATGAGCAGTTCTTC
CASSLGGDGAYNEQFF
>17|TRBV7-9|TRBJ1-1|.|.
TGTGCCAGCAGCGGCCGGGGGGAAGGGCTTTCGAACACTGAAGCTTTCTTT
CASSGRGEGLSNTEAFF
>11|TRBV20-1|TRBJ1-1|.|.
TGCAGTGCTAGTGGCCCACCGGGAGCTTTCTTT
CSASGPPGAFF
>14|TRBV27|TRBJ2-2|few|TRBD2
TGTGCCAGCACCTCCGGGGGGTCTGCCGGGGAGCTGTTTTTT
CASTSGGSAGELFF
>15|TRBV2|TRBJ2-1|.|TRBD1
TGTGCCAGCAGGGAGGGACAGGGGTCGGGCAATGAGCAGTTCTTC
CASREGQGSGNEQFF
>14|TRBV20-1|TRBJ1-5|many|.
TGCAGTGCCCTTTCGGGCTCTGAAAATCAGCCCCAGCATTTT
CSALSGSENQPQHF
>17|TRBV4-3|TRBJ1-2|.|.
TGCGCCAGCAGCCCATTTAAACGGGACACATGGAACTATGGCTACACCTTC
CASSPFKRDTWNYGYTF
>15|TRBV5-1|TRBJ1-2|few|TRBD1
TGCGCCAGCAGCTTTGTGGGACAGGGGGCGGCCGGCTACACCTTC
CASSFVGQGAAGYTF
>13|TRBV11-2|TRBJ2-7|many|.
TGTGCCAGCAGCTTAGTCGTCGGATACGAGCAGTACTTC
CASSLVVGYEQYF
>15|TRBV5-5|TRBJ2-1|few|.
TGTGCCAGCAGCTTGGCGCCCCTGCACGGGGATGAGCAGTTCTTC
CASSLAPLHGDEQFF
>15|TRBV5-1|TRBJ2-7|.|TRBD1
TGCGCCAGCAGCTCGTCCGGGACAGGGTCTTACGAGCAGTACTTC
CASSSSGTGSYEQYF
>14|TRBV7-3|TRBJ2-1|.|TRBD1
TGTGCCGGTAATTCTACAGGGGGATACAATGAGCAGTTCTTC
CAGNSTGGYNEQFF
>14|TRBV6-2/TRBV6-3|TRBJ2-2|few|.
TGTGCCAGCAGTTACAGGGATTTTACCGGGGAGCTGTTTTTT
CASSYRDFTGELFF
>15|TRBV7-6|TRBJ2-3|few|.
TGTGCCAGCAGTGCTAGCCCCGGTGGCACAGATACGCAGTATTTT
CASSASPGGTDTQYF
>16|TRBV12-3/TRBV12-4|TRBJ1-2|few|.
TGTGCCAGCAGTTCCTCCTCCGGGGTACGGGGCGTTGGCTACACCTTC
CASSSSSGVRGVGYTF
>16|TRBV7-3|TRBJ2-2|many|.
TGTGCCAGCAGCTCCACCCTCCAATTGGACACCGGGGAGCTGTTTTTT
CASSSTLQLDTGELFF
>14|TRBV6-2/TRBV6-3|TRBJ2-1|.|.
TGTGCCAGCAGTTACTCGACCCTGGGGGGTGAGCAGTTCTTC
CASSYSTLGGEQFF
>15|TRBV7-7|TRBJ2-3|.|.
TGTGCCAGCAGCTTAGGTTTCGGCAGAACAGATACGCAGTATTTT
CASSLGFGRTDTQYF
>15|TRBV7-3|TRBJ2-1|.|TRBD2
TGTGCCAGCAGCTTACGTGCGGGGGGGAGGCATGAGCAGTTCTTC
CASSLRAGGRHEQFF
>13|TRBV10-3|TRBJ1-5|.|.
TGTGCCATCAGTGAGTCGAGATCCCAGCCCCAGCATTTT
CAISESRSQPQHF
>16|TRBV3-1|TRBJ2-5|.|TRBD2
TGTGCCAGCAGCCGGACGACTAGCGGGGGGGCGGAGACCCAGTACTTC
CASSRTTSGGAETQYF
>14|TRBV7-6|TRBJ2-7|few|TRBD1
TGTGCCAGCAGCCCGAGACAGGGGGGCAACGAGCAGTACTTC
CASSPRQGGNEQYF
>13|TRBV5-8|TRBJ2-5|many|TRBD2
TGTGCCAGCCGTTGGGAGGGTACAGAGACCCAGTACTTC
CASRWEGTETQYF
>15|TRBV12-3/TRBV12-4|TRBJ1-6|.|.
TGTGCCAGCAGCCCTACACCCTTGGGTAATTCACCCCTCCACTTT
CASSPTPLGNSPLHF
>15|TRBV7-9|TRBJ1-5|few|TRBD1
TGTGCCAGCAGCTTAGCGGGGACAGGCAATCAGCCCCAGCATTTT
CASSLAGTGNQPQHF
>18|TRBV7-3|TRBJ2-1|.|TRBD2
TGTGCCAGCAGCTTAGTGCTAGCGGGGGGGCCCGGCTACAATGAGCAGTTCTTC
CASSLVLAGGPGYNEQFF
>11|TRBV7-2|TRBJ1-5|.|.
TGTGCCAGCAGCTTAAGGTCGACCCAGCATTTT
CASSLRSTQHF
>15|TRBV20-1|TRBJ1-2|few|.
TGCAGTGCTAGATCCCACCTCGGGGGGAGGGATGGCTACACCTTC
CSARSHLGGRDGYTF
>13|TRBV5-6|TRBJ1-2|few|.
TGTGCCAGCAGCTTGGACAGGGCCCACCTCTACACCTTC
CASSLDRAHLYTF
>14|TRBV5-1|TRBJ2-3|many|.
TGCGCCAGCAGCTCCCAGACCCTCACAGATACGCAGTATTTT
CASSSQTLTDTQYF